A single sample gave rise to the 7 T cell receptor beta chains below, sequenced in a study of blood T cells in healthy people across ages. A J-beta primer mix and a sample-barcoded 5' primer were used in a second PCR of about 7 to 12 cycles. One entry per CDR3 protein results from TCRdb running MiXCR on the 5' RACE reads. The data hold some 1.5 million distinct CDR3 sequences, with roughly 28% observed a single time. Sequenced material: blood. These receptors came from a woman in her twenties or thirties in good health.

The chain joins TRBV7-2 to TRBJ2-7; either TRBD1 or TRBD2 may fit D (6 bases each). V lost 7 bases and J lost 4, with 20 bases in between. CDR1 and CDR2 from the germline V gene are SGHTA and FQGNSA. The CDR3 is 15 amino acids. CDR3 protein: CASTWGAGLMYEQYF. In nucleotides, the CDR3 is TGTGCCAGCACTTGGGGGGCGGGGCTCATGTACGAGCAGTACTTC.

This clonotype was seen repeatedly, ten times or more. The chain links TRBV5-1 to TRBJ2-7, with 8 positions matching TRBD1. This CDR3 is 14 amino acids long. The junction had 5 bases not matched to a gene; V was cut back by 0 bases and J by 6 bases. The germline gives CDR1 SGHRS, CDR2 YFSETQ. The CDR3 spells CASSLGTGKGEQYF. The CDR3 DNA is TGCGCCAGCAGCTTGGGGACAGGGAAGGGCGAGCAGTACTTC.

This clonotype showed up just a few times. The V and J genes are TRBV11-2 and TRBJ2-1, with 9 bases identical to TRBD2. CDR3 length equals 18 residues. The ends lost 5 bases at V and 9 bases at J; junction bases unmatched: 20. Looked up from germline, CDR1 is SGHAT and CDR2 is FQNNGV. In DNA form, the CDR3 reads TGTGCCAGCAGCCGAGGTCCCCTGGCGGCGGGGGGGCCAGGTGAGCAGTTCTTC. It encodes CASSRGPLAAGGPGEQFF.

About this clonotype itself: A read error may produce the germline difference seen at one junction end. The CDR3 sequence is CSSSEDRLSNTGELFF. The CDR3 DNA reads as TGTTCCAGCAGCGAGGACAGGCTCTCGAACACCGGGGAGCTGTTTTTT. This rearrangement joins TRBV9 to TRBJ2-2, with TRBD1 matching over 7 bases. Germline CDR1 and CDR2: SGDLS and YYNGEE. This CDR3 spans 16 amino acids.

The gene calls are TRBV11-2 and TRBJ2-2; D call uncertain. The germline V gene encodes CDR1 SGHAT and CDR2 FQNNGV. This CDR3 contains 14 residues. Deletions cut 7 bases from V and 1 base from J, with 10 bases between. This CDR3 reads CASNPRVNTGELFF. CDR3 in DNA: TGTGCCAGCAACCCTCGGGTGAACACCGGGGAGCTGTTTTTT.

V usage is TRBV24-1 and J usage is TRBJ2-3; a weak D match, TRBD2 (6 bases). The CDR3 contains 14 residues. Germline V gene sequence: CDR1 KGHDR, CDR2 SFDVKD. Trimming pared 3 bases from V and 4 bases from J, leaving 10 bases between. DNA of the CDR3: TGTGCCACCAGTGATCAGGACTACTCAGATACGCAGTATTTT. It is translated as CATSDQDYSDTQYF.

This clonotype was counted a few times. The chain carries TRBV20-1 and TRBJ2-7, with 7 bases lining up with TRBD1. V lost 3 bases, J lost 1 base, and 3 bases stayed unmatched. The CDR3 extends over 13 amino acids. CDR1 DFQATT and CDR2 SNEGSKA come from the germline V gene (reference sequence). CDR3 in DNA: TGCAGTGCTAGCGACAGGGCTTCCTACGAGCAGTACTTC. It encodes CSASDRASYEQYF.